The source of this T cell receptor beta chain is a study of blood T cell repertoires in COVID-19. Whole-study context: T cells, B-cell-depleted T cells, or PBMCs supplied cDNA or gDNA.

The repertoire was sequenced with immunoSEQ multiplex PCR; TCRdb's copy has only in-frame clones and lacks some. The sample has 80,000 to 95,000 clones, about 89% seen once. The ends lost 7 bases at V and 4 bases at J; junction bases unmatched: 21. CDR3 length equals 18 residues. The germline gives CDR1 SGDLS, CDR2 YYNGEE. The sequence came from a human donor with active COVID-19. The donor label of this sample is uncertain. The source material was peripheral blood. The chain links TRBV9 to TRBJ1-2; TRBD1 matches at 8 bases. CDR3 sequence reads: CASRRTGQGRSVGYGYTF. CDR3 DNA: TGTGCCAGCCGCAGGACTGGACAGGGCCGGAGCGTTGGCTATGGCTACACCTTC. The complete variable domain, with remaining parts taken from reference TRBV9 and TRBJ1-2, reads DSGVTQTPKHLITATGQRVTLRCSPRSGDLSVYWYQQSLDQGLQFLIQYYNGEERAKGNILERFSAQQFPDLHSELNLSSLELGDSALYFCASRRTGQGRSVGYGYTFGSGTRLTVV.